The following is a T cell receptor (beta chain) sequence with its context. Its antigen remains unknown. This sample is part of a study of T cell responses to AZD1222 COVID-19 vaccine. At the level of the study: Doses given second, at about 4 or about 12 weeks, were pooled.

Only in-frame clones appear in the TCRdb table, and some are missing; sequencing was by immunoSEQ multiplex PCR. This table has 95,000 to 150,000 clones, 88% appearing once. V lost 6 bases, J lost 8 bases, and 6 bases stayed unmatched. Germline V gene lookup returns CDR1 MNHNY and CDR2 SVGAGI (reference sequence). This CDR3 comprises 13 residues. The study, taken as a whole, reports: The number of AZD1222 recipients seropositive at baseline was only six. Clonal diversity was possibly underestimated; the donors were predominantly white British and more often female. Spike regions recognized by vaccine-associated CD4 TCRs spanned the protein, led by 160-218 and 743-854.

This receptor was obtained from an adult in good health. This chain joins TRBV6-6 and TRBJ1-2; 10 nucleotides agree with TRBD1. The sequenced sample was peripheral blood, obtained on day 0 of AZD1222 vaccination. As DNA, the CDR3 is TGTGCCAGCAGGCCGGGACAGGGGTACGGCTACACCTTC. Translated, it gives CASRPGQGYGYTF.